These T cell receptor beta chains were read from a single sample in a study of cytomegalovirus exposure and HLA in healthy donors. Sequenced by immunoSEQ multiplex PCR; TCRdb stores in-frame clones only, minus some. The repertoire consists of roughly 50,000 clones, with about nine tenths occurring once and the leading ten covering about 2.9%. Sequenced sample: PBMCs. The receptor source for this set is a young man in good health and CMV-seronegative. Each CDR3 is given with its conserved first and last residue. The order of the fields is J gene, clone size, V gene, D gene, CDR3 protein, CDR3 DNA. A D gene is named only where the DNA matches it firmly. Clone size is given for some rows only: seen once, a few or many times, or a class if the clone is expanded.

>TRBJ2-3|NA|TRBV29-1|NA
CSVELETDTQYF
TGCAGCGTTGAATTAGAGACAGATACGCAGTATTTT
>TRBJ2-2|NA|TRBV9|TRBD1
CASSLNRGYTGELFF
TGTGCCAGCAGCTTAAACAGGGGCTACACCGGGGAGCTGTTTTTT
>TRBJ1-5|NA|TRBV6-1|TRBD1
CASIEGAGQPQHF
TGTGCCAGCATAGAGGGGGCGGGTCAGCCCCAGCATTTT
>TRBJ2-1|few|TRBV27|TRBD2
CASRAGTTSSYNEQFF
TGTGCCAGCAGGGCCGGGACTACCAGCTCCTACAATGAGCAGTTCTTC
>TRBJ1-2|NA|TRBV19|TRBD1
CASTQDRGYGGYTF
TGTGCCAGTACCCAGGACAGGGGATATGGGGGCTACACCTTC
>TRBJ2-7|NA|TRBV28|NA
CASRRTGLGEQYF
TGTGCCAGCAGACGCACAGGATTAGGCGAGCAGTACTTC
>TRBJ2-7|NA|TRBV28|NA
CASSFRRDPSYEQYF
TGTGCCAGCAGTTTCAGGCGGGACCCCTCCTACGAGCAGTACTTC
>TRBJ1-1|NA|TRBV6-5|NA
CASSSDFQMNTEAFF
TGTGCCAGCAGTTCGGACTTTCAGATGAACACTGAAGCTTTCTTT
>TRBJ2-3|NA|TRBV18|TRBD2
CASSRRTSGPAEKGDTQYF
TGTGCCAGCTCACGAAGGACTAGCGGACCTGCCGAGAAGGGGGATACGCAGTATTTT
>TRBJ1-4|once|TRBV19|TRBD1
CASSIAPRGREKLFF
TGTGCCAGTAGTATCGCTCCCAGGGGGCGTGAAAAACTGTTTTTT
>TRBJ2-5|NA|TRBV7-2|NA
CASSLTRETQYF
TGTGCCAGCAGCTTGACTAGAGAGACCCAGTACTTC
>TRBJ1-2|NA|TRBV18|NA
CASSPGAVANYGYTF
TGTGCCAGCTCACCAGGGGCGGTCGCTAACTATGGCTACACCTTC
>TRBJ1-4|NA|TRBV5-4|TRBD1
CASSLGTKTGINEKLFF
TGTGCCAGCAGCTTGGGGACCAAGACAGGGATTAATGAAAAACTGTTTTTT
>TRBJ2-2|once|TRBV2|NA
CASSEIRGDTGELFF
TGTGCCAGCAGTGAGATCAGGGGAGATACCGGGGAGCTGTTTTTT
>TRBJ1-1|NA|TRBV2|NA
CASSDQGPTEAFF
TGTGCCAGCAGTGATCAGGGGCCCACTGAAGCTTTCTTT
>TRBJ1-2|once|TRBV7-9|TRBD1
CASSLAGTGGYGYTF
TGTGCCAGCAGCTTAGCCGGGACAGGGGGATATGGCTACACCTTC
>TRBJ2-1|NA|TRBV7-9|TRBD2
CASSFGGLAGVDEQFF
TGTGCCAGCAGCTTTGGGGGACTAGCGGGAGTAGATGAGCAGTTCTTC
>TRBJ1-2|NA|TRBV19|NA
CASSRGDYGYTF
TGTGCCAGTAGTAGGGGGGACTATGGCTACACCTTC
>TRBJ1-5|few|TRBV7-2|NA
CASSLLGDSNQPQHF
TGTGCCAGCAGCTTACTCGGGGATAGCAATCAGCCCCAGCATTTT
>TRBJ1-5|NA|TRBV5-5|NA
CASSLGGINQPQHF
TGTGCCAGCAGCTTGGGCGGAATCAATCAGCCCCAGCATTTT
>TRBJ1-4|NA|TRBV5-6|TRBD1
CASSLRQGASEKLFF
TGTGCCAGCAGCTTAAGACAGGGGGCAAGTGAAAAACTGTTTTTT
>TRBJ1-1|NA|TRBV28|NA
CASSLRSPGTEAFF
TGTGCCAGCAGTTTGCGGTCCCCGGGGACTGAAGCTTTCTTT
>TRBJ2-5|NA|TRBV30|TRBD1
CAWSDLVWTGKEQYF
TGTGCCTGGAGTGACTTGGTGTGGACAGGGAAAGAGCAGTACTTC
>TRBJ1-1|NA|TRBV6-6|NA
CASSYPGFTEAFF
TGTGCCAGCAGTTACCCAGGGTTCACTGAAGCTTTCTTT
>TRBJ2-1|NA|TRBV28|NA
CASSFSQEAPSYNEQFF
TGTGCCAGCAGTTTTAGTCAAGAAGCTCCCTCCTACAATGAGCAGTTCTTC
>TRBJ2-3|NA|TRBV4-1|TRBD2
CASSQGSLTSGFTDTQYF
TGCGCCAGCAGCCAAGGATCCCTCACTAGCGGCTTCACAGATACGCAGTATTTT
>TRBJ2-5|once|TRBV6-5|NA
CASRHGQSRETQYF
TGTGCCAGCAGACATGGACAGAGCCGAGAGACCCAGTACTTC
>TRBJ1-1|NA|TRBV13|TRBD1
CASSSRNTGAGTEAFF
TGTGCCAGCAGCTCGCGAAACACAGGGGCGGGCACTGAAGCTTTCTTT
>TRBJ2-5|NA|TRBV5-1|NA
CASSPPGSGETQYF
TGCGCCAGCAGCCCACCGGGATCTGGAGAGACCCAGTACTTC
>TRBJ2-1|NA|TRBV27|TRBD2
CASQRAVGGRALEQFF
TGTGCCAGCCAAAGGGCCGTAGGCGGGAGGGCCCTTGAGCAGTTCTTC
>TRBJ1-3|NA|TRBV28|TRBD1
CASSPFRGRRNTIYF
TGTGCCAGCAGTCCTTTCAGGGGGCGAAGAAACACCATATATTTT
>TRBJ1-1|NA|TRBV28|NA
CATVIGQGSNTEAFF
TGTGCCACAGTTATTGGGCAGGGTTCGAACACTGAAGCTTTCTTT
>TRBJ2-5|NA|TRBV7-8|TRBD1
CASSSSGTGGSETQYF
TGTGCCAGCAGCTCCTCCGGGACAGGGGGGTCAGAGACCCAGTACTTC
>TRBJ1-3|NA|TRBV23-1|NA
CASSQRHRLGGNTIYF
TGCGCCAGCAGTCAACGACACCGCCTTGGGGGAAACACCATATATTTT
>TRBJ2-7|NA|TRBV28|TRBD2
CASVGVGGRAGYEQYF
TGTGCCAGCGTCGGAGTTGGCGGGAGGGCCGGGTACGAGCAGTACTTC
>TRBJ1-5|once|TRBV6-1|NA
CASSEASRGFGPQHF
TGTGCCAGCAGTGAAGCGTCTAGGGGCTTTGGTCCCCAGCATTTT
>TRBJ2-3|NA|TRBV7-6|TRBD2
CALGLAGADTQYF
TGTGCCTTAGGACTAGCAGGAGCAGATACGCAGTATTTT
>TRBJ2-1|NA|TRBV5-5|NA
CASSPTSFNEQFF
TGTGCCAGCAGCCCTACTAGTTTCAATGAGCAGTTCTTC
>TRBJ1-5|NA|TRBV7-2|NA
CASSQGVNQPQHF
TGTGCCAGCAGCCAAGGGGTAAATCAGCCCCAGCATTTT
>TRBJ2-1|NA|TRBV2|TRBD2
CASSTSGEQFF
TGTGCCAGCAGTACTAGCGGGGAGCAGTTCTTC
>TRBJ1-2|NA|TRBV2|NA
CASARQEDMGGYTF
TGTGCCAGCGCACGACAGGAAGATATGGGTGGCTACACCTTC
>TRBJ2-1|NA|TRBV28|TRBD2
CASSYLAGRRAGEQFF
TGTGCCAGCAGTTATCTAGCGGGAAGACGTGCTGGTGAGCAGTTCTTC
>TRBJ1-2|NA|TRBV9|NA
CASSVEADNYGYTF
TGTGCCAGCAGCGTAGAAGCGGATAACTATGGCTACACCTTC
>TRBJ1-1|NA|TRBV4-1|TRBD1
CASSRTGDNTEAFF
TGCGCCAGCAGCCGAACAGGGGACAACACTGAAGCTTTCTTT
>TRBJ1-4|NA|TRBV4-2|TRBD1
CASSSQGATNEKLFF
TGTGCCAGCTCCTCACAGGGGGCAACTAATGAAAAACTGTTTTTT
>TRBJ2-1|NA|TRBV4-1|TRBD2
CASSQTAGGIKSNEQFF
TGCGCCAGCAGCCAAACAGCGGGAGGGATTAAATCCAATGAGCAGTTCTTC
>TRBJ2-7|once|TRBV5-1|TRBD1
CASSFRDRGGEQYF
TGCGCCAGCAGCTTCCGGGACAGGGGCGGAGAGCAGTACTTC
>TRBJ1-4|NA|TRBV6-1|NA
CASSNLPQGNEKLFF
TGTGCCAGCAGCAACTTGCCCCAGGGTAATGAAAAACTGTTTTTT
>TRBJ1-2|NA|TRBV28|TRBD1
CASSLWSKGASYTF
TGTGCCAGCAGTTTATGGTCGAAGGGGGCGAGCTACACCTTC
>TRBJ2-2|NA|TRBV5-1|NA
CASSLGDSLRDTGELFF
TGCGCCAGCAGCTTGGGAGACAGCCTTCGGGACACCGGGGAGCTGTTTTTT
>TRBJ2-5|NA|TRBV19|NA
CASTVQGSLETQYF
TGTGCCAGTACCGTGCAGGGCAGTCTGGAGACCCAGTACTTC
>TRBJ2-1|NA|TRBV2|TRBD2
CASTRLAGGAGEQFF
TGTGCCAGCACCCGACTAGCGGGAGGGGCCGGTGAGCAGTTCTTC
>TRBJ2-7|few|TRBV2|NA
CASSSHYEQYF
TGTGCCAGCAGTTCCCACTACGAGCAGTACTTC
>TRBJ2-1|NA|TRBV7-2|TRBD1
CASSLGGTAGANEQFF
TGTGCCAGCAGCTTAGGGGGGACAGCAGGTGCGAATGAGCAGTTCTTC
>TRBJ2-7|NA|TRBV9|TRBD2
CASSVGGGTYEQYF
TGTGCCAGCAGCGTAGGGGGAGGGACCTACGAGCAGTACTTC